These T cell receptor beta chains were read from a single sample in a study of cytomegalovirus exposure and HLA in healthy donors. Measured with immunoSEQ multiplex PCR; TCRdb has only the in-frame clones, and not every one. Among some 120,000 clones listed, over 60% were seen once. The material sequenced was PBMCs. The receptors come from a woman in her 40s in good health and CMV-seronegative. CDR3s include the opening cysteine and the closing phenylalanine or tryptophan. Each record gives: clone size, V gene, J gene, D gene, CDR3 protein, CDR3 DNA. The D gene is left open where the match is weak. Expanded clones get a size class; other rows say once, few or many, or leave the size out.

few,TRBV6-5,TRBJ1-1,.,CATFIAWRSNTEAFF,TGTGCCACCTTTATCGCTTGGCGGTCGAACACTGAAGCTTTCTTT
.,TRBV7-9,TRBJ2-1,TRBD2,CASSLGGTDEQFF,TGTGCCAGCAGCTTGGGGGGGACCGATGAGCAGTTCTTC
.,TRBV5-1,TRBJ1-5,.,CASRPDGGGHQPQHF,TGCGCCAGCAGGCCGGACGGCGGGGGGCATCAGCCCCAGCATTTT
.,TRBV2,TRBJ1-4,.,CASKTGYNEKLFF,TGTGCCAGCAAGACAGGTTATAATGAAAAACTGTTTTTT
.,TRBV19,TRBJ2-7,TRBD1,CASSIGGTGEQYF,TGTGCCAGTAGTATAGGAGGGACAGGAGAGCAGTATTTC
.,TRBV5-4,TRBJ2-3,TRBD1,CASSPGQGYTDTQYF,TGTGCCAGCAGCCCCGGACAGGGCTACACAGATACGCAGTATTTT
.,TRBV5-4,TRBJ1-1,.,CASSSRSTGGNTEAFF,TGTGCCAGCAGCTCCCGATCGACAGGAGGGAACACTGAAGCTTTCTTT
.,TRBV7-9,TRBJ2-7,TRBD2,CASSLYTSGTYEQYF,TGTGCCAGCAGCTTATACACTAGCGGGACTTACGAGCAGTACTTC
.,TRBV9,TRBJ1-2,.,CASSVASGAYGYTF,TGTGCCAGCAGCGTAGCTTCAGGGGCCTATGGCTACACCTTC
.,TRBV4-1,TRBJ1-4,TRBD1,CASSQDLDRGWEKLFF,TGCGCCAGCAGCCAAGATCTCGACAGGGGTTGGGAAAAACTGTTTTTT
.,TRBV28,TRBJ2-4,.,CASSLRGGAANIQYF,TGTGCCAGCAGTTTACGCGGGGGCGCAGCAAACATTCAGTACTTC
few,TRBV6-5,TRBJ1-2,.,CASSYSQAPYGYTF,TGTGCCAGCAGTTACTCCCAGGCCCCCTATGGCTACACCTTC
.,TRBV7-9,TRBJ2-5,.,CASSRRAGAQETQYF,TGTGCCAGCAGCCGCCGGGCTGGGGCACAAGAGACCCAGTACTTC
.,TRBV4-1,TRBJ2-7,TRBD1,CASSQDRDRYYEQYF,TGCGCCAGCAGCCAAGATCGGGACAGGTACTACGAGCAGTACTTC
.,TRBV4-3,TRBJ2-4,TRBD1,CASSQVVTGNSQYF,TGCGCCAGCAGCCAAGTAGTGACAGGGAACAGTCAGTACTTC
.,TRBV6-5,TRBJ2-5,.,CASSYPSWETQYF,TGTGCCAGCAGTTACCCTAGTTGGGAGACCCAGTACTTC
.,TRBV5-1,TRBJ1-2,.,CASSPRAPGDYGYTF,TGCGCCAGCAGCCCGAGGGCACCCGGGGACTATGGCTACACCTTC
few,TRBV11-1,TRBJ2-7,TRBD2,CASSLGRGSTHEQYF,TGTGCCAGCAGCTTAGGCCGCGGGAGTACCCACGAGCAGTACTTC
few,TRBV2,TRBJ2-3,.,CASRPQGGDTQYF,TGTGCCAGCAGACCCCAGGGGGGAGATACGCAGTATTTT
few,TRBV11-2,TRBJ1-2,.,CASSSYQRQALRDYGYTF,TGTGCCAGCAGCTCGTACCAACGACAGGCTCTGAGGGACTATGGCTACACCTTC
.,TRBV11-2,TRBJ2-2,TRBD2,CASSPGLARSGELFF,TGTGCCAGCAGCCCTGGACTAGCGAGGAGCGGGGAGCTGTTTTTT
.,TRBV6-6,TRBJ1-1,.,CASSPFGRGNTEAFF,TGTGCCAGCAGCCCCTTCGGACGGGGGAACACTGAAGCTTTCTTT
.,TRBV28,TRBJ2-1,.,CASSFSKFSRDNEQFF,TGTGCCAGCAGTTTTAGTAAGTTTAGCCGCGACAATGAGCAGTTCTTC
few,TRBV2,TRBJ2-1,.,CASSVEDEQFF,TGTGCCAGCAGTGTGGAGGATGAGCAGTTCTTC
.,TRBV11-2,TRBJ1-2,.,CASSPRGSSLYTF,TGTGCCAGCAGCCCACGGGGGTCCTCACTCTACACCTTC
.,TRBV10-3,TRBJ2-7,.,CAIRDNRKTSYEQYF,TGTGCCATCAGGGACAACAGGAAAACCTCCTACGAGCAGTACTTC
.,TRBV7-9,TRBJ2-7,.,CASSLVGAAEQYF,TGTGCCAGCAGCTTAGTGGGGGCAGCCGAGCAGTACTTC